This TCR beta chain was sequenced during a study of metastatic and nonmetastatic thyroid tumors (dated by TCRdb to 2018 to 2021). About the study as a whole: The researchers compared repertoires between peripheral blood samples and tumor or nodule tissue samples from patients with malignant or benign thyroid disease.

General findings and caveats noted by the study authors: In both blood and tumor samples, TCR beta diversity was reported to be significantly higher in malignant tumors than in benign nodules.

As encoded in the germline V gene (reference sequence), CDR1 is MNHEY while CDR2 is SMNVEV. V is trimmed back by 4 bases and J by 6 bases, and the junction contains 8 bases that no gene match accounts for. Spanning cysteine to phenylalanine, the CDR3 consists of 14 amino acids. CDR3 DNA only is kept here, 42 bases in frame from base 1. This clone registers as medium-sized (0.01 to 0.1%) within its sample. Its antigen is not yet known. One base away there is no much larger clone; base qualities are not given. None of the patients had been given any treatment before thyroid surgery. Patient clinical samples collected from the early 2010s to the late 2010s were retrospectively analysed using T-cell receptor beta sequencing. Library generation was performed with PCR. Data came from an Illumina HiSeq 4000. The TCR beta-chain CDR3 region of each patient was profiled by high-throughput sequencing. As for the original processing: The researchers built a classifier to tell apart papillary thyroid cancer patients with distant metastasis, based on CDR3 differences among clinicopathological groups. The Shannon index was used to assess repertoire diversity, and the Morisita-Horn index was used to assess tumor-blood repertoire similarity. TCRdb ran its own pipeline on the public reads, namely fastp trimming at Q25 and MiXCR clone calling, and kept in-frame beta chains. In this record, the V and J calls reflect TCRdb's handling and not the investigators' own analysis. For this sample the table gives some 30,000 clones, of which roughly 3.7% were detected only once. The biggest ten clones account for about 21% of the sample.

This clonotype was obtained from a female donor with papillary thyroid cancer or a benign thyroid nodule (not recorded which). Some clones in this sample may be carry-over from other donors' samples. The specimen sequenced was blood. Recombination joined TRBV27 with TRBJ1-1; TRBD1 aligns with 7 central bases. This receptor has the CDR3 CASSSHRGEAEAFF. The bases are TGTGCCAGCAGTTCGCACAGGGGCGAGGCTGAAGCTTTCTTT.